The TCR beta chain under discussion was sequenced for a study of T cells in Graves' hyperthyroidism and ophthalmopathy. Amplification yielded TCR beta CDR3 regions, with RNA transcripts as the source. HTBI primers were employed in a first-round RT-PCR of the TCR CDR3. TCRdb processed the multiplex PCR reads anew with MiXCR; each CDR3 protein has one entry. The sample lists 600,000 to 650,000 distinct CDR3 sequences, 15% to 20% seen once, with 3.8% in the top ten. This clonotype was seen ten or more times. Germline CDR1 and CDR2: SGHTA and FQGNSA. The CDR3 has 15 residues. The junction had 13 bases not matched to a gene; V was cut back by 4 bases and J by 10 bases. Patients aged 18 to 65 with hyperthyroidism were newly diagnosed, with duration under 2 months. Uncontrolled infections, other autoimmune diseases, pregnancy or lactation led to exclusion of patients. PBMCs came from 10 ml fresh peripheral blood.

The sequence was collected from a woman in her 30s with Graves' hyperthyroidism. The sequenced sample consisted of blood. The V and J genes are TRBV7-2 and TRBJ2-5; TRBD2 aligns across 9 bases. As DNA, the CDR3 is TGTGCCAGCAGCTCCCCGGGGGTTAGCGGGAGTCGCCAGTACTTC. Translation: CASSSPGVSGSRQYF.